This T cell receptor (beta chain) appears in the sequencing data of a study of CD8 T cells in Susac syndrome. The germline gives CDR1 LNHDA, CDR2 SQIVND (reference sequence). V lost 2 bases to trimming and J lost 5 bases; unmatched junction nucleotides: 8. The CDR3 totals 15 residues. TCR beta sequences were obtained from blood CD8+ and CD4+ T cells. TEMRA cells underwent FACS enrichment and CD8+ and CD4+ T cells underwent negative isolation. Reverse transcription of 0.5 to 1 ug RNA was performed with random hexamers. MiXCR, applied by TCRdb to the immunoSEQ multiplex PCR reads, yields one record per CDR3 protein. The sample contains some 180,000 distinct CDR3 sequences, 93% of which appear only once.

This clonotype originated in a human donor in good health. The rearrangement uses TRBV19 and TRBJ1-2; 7 bases agree with TRBD1. The sequenced material came from CD4+ T cells from PBMCs. The CDR3 DNA reads TGTGCCAGTAGTATAAACCAATGGACAGGTTATGGCTACACCTTC. Translating it yields CASSINQWTGYGYTF.